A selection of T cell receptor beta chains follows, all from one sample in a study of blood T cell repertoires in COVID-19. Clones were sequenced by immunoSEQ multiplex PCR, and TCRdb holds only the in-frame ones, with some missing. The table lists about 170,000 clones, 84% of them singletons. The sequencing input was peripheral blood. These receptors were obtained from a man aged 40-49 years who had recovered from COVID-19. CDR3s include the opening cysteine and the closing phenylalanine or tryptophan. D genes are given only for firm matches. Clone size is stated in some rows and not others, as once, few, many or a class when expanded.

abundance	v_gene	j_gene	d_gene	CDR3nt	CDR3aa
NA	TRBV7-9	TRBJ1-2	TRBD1	TGTGCCAGCAGCCGGGGGACAGTTGGCTACACCTTC	CASSRGTVGYTF
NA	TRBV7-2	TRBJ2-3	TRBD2	TGTGCCAGCAGCTTTGGGACTACATACACAGATACGCAGTATTTT	CASSFGTTYTDTQYF
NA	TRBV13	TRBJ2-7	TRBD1	TGTGCCAGCAGCGGACAGGAGCGGATCCAGTACGAGCAGTACTTC	CASSGQERIQYEQYF
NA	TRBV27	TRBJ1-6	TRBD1	TGTGCCAGCAGTTCCCCGGGACAGGGGAAGAATTCACCCCTCCACTTT	CASSSPGQGKNSPLHF
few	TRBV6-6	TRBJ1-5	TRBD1	TGTGCCAGCAGGGGACAGCCATATAGCAATCAGCCCCAGCATTTT	CASRGQPYSNQPQHF
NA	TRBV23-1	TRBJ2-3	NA	TGCGCCAGCAGTCAATTTGGCAAAACAGATACGCAGTATTTT	CASSQFGKTDTQYF
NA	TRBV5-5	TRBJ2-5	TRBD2	TGTGCCAGCAGCTTGATTGCGGGGGGCCGGGAGACCCAGTACTTC	CASSLIAGGRETQYF
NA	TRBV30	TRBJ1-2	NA	TGTGCCTGGACAGGGTTCGACTATGGCTACACCTTC	CAWTGFDYGYTF
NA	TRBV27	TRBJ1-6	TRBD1	TGTGCCAGCAGGTGGCAGGGGGCTGGATATAATTCACCCCTCCACTTT	CASRWQGAGYNSPLHF
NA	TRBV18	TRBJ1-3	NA	TGTGCCAGCTCTCCAACACAGGGAAGCCCATCTGGAAACACCATATATTTT	CASSPTQGSPSGNTIYF
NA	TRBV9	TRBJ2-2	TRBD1	TGTGCCAGCAGCCCGCGACAGGGGGATGACACCGGGGAGCTGTTTTTT	CASSPRQGDDTGELFF
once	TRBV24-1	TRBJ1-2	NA	TGTGCCACCAGTCTCGGCGGCCGGGTATACACCTTC	CATSLGGRVYTF
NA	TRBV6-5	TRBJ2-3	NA	TGTGCCAGCAAACTTCCGGGGGATCTCACAGATACGCAGTATTTT	CASKLPGDLTDTQYF
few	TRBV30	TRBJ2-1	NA	TGTGCCTGGAGACAGCACAATGAGCAGTTCTTC	CAWRQHNEQFF
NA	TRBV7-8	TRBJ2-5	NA	TGTGCCAGCAGCTCCGACAGAAAAGAGACCCAGTACTTC	CASSSDRKETQYF
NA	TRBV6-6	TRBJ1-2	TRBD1	TGTGCCAGCAGAAGGGACAGCTATGGCTACACCTTC	CASRRDSYGYTF
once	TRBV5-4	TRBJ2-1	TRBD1	TGTGCCAGCAGCCCGGGACAGAACAATGAGCAGTTCTTC	CASSPGQNNEQFF
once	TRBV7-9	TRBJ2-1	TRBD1	TGTGCCAGCAGCCAGACAGGGTTCCATGAGCAGTTCTTC	CASSQTGFHEQFF
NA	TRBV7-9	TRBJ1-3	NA	TGTGCCAGCAGCCGGGACTGGGGAAACACCATATATTTT	CASSRDWGNTIYF
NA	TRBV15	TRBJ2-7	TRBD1	TGTGCCACCAGCGGGGGACAGGGGGACGAGCAGTACTTC	CATSGGQGDEQYF
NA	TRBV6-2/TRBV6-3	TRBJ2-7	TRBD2	TGTGCCAGCAGTTACAAAGCGGGACCCTACGAGCAGTACTTC	CASSYKAGPYEQYF
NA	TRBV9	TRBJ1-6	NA	TGTGCCAGCAGCGTGCGACAGGAGAATTCACCCCTCCACTTT	CASSVRQENSPLHF
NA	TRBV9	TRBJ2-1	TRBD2	TGTGCCAGCAGCCCTCTGGGACTAGCGGGGGGGTTATTGCAGTTCTTC	CASSPLGLAGGLLQFF
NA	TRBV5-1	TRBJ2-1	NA	TGCGCCAGCAGAAGCCCCTACAATGAGCAGTTCTTC	CASRSPYNEQFF
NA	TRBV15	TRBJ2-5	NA	TGTGCCACCAGCAGCCCCCAGGTTTCCCAAGAGACCCAGTACTTC	CATSSPQVSQETQYF
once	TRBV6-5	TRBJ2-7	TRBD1	TGTGCCAGCATCCCTGGGGGGACAGGGGGCAACGAGCAGTACTTC	CASIPGGTGGNEQYF
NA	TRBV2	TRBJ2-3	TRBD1	TGTGCCAGCAGTCTACAGGGGGCGGGCACAGATACGCAGTATTTT	CASSLQGAGTDTQYF
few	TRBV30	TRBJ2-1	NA	TGTGCCTGGAGTCGGGGGACCAATGAGCAGTTCTTC	CAWSRGTNEQFF
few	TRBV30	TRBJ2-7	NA	TGTGCCTGGAGTGTACAAAGGAGTAGGGAGCAGTACTTC	CAWSVQRSREQYF
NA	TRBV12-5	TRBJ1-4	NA	TGTGCTAGTGGTGTGGGCAACTGGAATGAAAAACTGTTTTTT	CASGVGNWNEKLFF
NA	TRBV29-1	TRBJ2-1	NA	TGCAGCCTGAGGGGGGGGGACCACAATGAGCAGTTCTTC	CSLRGGDHNEQFF
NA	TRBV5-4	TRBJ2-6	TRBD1	TGTGCCAGCAGCAACCAGCGGGACAGGGGAATGGCGGGGGCCAACGTCCTGACTTTC	CASSNQRDRGMAGANVLTF
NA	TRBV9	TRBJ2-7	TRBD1	TGTGCCAGCAGCGCCTACGGGACAGCACCTTACGAGCAGTACTTC	CASSAYGTAPYEQYF
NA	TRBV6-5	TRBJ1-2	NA	TGTGCCAGCAGTCCCAGTTTACAGGCGCACTATGGCTACACCTTC	CASSPSLQAHYGYTF
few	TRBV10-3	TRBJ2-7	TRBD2	TGTGCCATCAGTGTGCGGGGGGGTTCCTACGAGCAGTACTTC	CAISVRGGSYEQYF
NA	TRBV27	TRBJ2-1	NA	TGTGCCAGCAGTCCACGTCTACCCTCCTACAATGAGCAGTTCTTC	CASSPRLPSYNEQFF
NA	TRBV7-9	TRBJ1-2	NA	TGTGCCAGCAGCTTAGACAGATATGGCTACACCTTC	CASSLDRYGYTF
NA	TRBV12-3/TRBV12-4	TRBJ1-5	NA	TGTGCCAGCAGCGTCTATAGCAATCAGCCCCAGCATTTT	CASSVYSNQPQHF
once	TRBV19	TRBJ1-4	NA	TGTGCCAGTAGCTCACAAGCAACTAATGAAAAACTGTTTTTT	CASSSQATNEKLFF
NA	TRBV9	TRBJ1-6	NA	TGTGCCAGCAGCCGCTGGGAGATGGATTCACCCCTCCACTTT	CASSRWEMDSPLHF
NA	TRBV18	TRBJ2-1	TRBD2	TGTGCCAGCTCACCCCCTTCCGGGACTAGCGGGAATCATGAGCAGTTCTTC	CASSPPSGTSGNHEQFF
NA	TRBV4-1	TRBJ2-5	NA	TGCGCCAGCAGCCACCTGACAGCAAAAGAGACCCAGTACTTC	CASSHLTAKETQYF
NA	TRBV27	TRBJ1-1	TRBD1	TGTGCCAGCAGTCGAACAGGGGTCACTGAAGCTTTCTTT	CASSRTGVTEAFF
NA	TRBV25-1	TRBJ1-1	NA	TGTGCCAGCAGTGAATATGAGGGCAGAGCTTTCTTT	CASSEYEGRAFF
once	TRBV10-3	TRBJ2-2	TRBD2	TGTGCCATCAGTGAGTATGGGACTAGCGGGAACACCGGGGAGCTGTTTTTT	CAISEYGTSGNTGELFF
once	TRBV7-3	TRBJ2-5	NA	TGTGCCAGCAGCTTAGGCGGATGGGAGACCCAGTACTTC	CASSLGGWETQYF
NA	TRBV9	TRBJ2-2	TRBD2	TGTGCCAGCAGCGCCGGGGGTGGACTAGCGACCACCGGGGAGCTGTTTTTT	CASSAGGGLATTGELFF
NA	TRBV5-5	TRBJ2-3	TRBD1	TGTGCCAGCAGCTTGGGCTGGACAGGGGACACAGATACGCAGTATTTT	CASSLGWTGDTDTQYF
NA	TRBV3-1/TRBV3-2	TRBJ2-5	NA	TGTGCCAGCAGCCAAATACAGGGCAGCGAGACCCAGTACTTC	CASSQIQGSETQYF
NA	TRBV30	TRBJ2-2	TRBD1	TGTGCCTGGAGTGCGGGGACAGGGCGCACCGGGGAGCTGTTTTTT	CAWSAGTGRTGELFF
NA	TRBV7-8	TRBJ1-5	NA	TGTGCCAGCAGCCTTAACCTTCGGGAGCCCCAGCATTTT	CASSLNLREPQHF
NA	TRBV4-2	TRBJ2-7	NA	TGTGCCAGCAGCCAAGAAGGAGGGGACTACGAGCAGTACTTC	CASSQEGGDYEQYF
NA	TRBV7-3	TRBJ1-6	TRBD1	TGTGCCAGCAGCTCAGGGGGCAATTCACCCCTCCACTTT	CASSSGGNSPLHF